This T cell receptor (beta chain) was obtained from a study of T cells expressing NK-cell markers (dated by TCRdb to 2020 to 2022). As for the study more broadly: TCR beta-chain repertoires were profiled in sorted CD3+CD56+NKG2C+, CD3+CD56+NKG2C- and CD3+CD56-NKG2C+ T-cell subsets from fewer than 10 donors. Among the eight sequenced donors, seven were HCMV-seropositive and one was HCMV-seronegative. The study sequenced eight donors, all healthy volunteers chosen at random: three men and five women. Illumina HiSeq 2000/2500, MiSeq or NextSeq was used to sequence libraries as 2 x 150 bp reads. General findings and caveats noted by the study authors: Those dominant clonotypes were again the most abundant among CD3+CD56-NKG2C+ cells in a handful of donors, at roughly 25-65%. In six donors, the dominant CD3+CD56+NKG2C+ clonotypes were among the top 10 CD8+ clonotypes and accounted for roughly 1.0-8% of CD8+ T cells. Whether the expanded NKG2C-expressing T cell clones were specific for HCMV antigens was left unclear.

CDR1 SGHDN and CDR2 FVKESK are derived from the germline V gene. From the cysteine through the phenylalanine, the CDR3 covers 16 amino acids. DNA is not recorded here. HCMV-specific IgG was detected in serum with a commercial ELISA kit to determine HCMV serostatus. Peripheral blood mononuclear cells were isolated from blood by Ficoll density gradient centrifugation. Points on this clonotype: This receptor's antigen is unknown.

TCRdb records Illumina HiSeq 2000 as the sequencer. The TCR beta cDNA libraries were made using 5'RACE template switching, a step that added both a universal primer site and unique molecular identifiers. Priming for cDNA synthesis came from the TCR beta constant segment, and two successive PCR amplification steps followed. In the paper's pipeline: Reads were demultiplexed and grouped by UMI with MIGEC, and clonotypes were assembled and quantified with MiTCR. To exclude erroneous sequences, only TCR cDNA sequences supported by at least two reads were retained. Downstream repertoire analysis used the tcR package, and clonotypes were matched across fractions by CDR3 nucleotide sequence plus V segment. VDJmatch was used to annotate antigen specificity against VDJdb, with one amino acid substitution allowed in CDR3. With the reads reprocessed by TCRdb, a single entry stands for each CDR3 protein sequence and no DNA is reported. TCRdb, rather than the study authors, made the V and J calls. The sample has over 100,000 distinct CDR3 sequences on record. Roughly 20% of the sample is taken by the ten largest.

The TCR sequence derives from a woman between 18 and 70 years old in good health. The source material was blood T cells: a sorted CD56 or NKG2C T cell subset, CD4+ or CD8+ T cells, or bulk PBMC T cells (not recorded which). The sequence links TRBV14 to TRBJ2-1; absent DNA, TCRdb's TRBD2 call cannot be checked. The CDR3 in this case is CASSQPGTSGYNEQFF.